A selection of T cell receptor beta chains follows, all from one sample in a study of control samples from healthy donors and cancer patients. The method was immunoSEQ multiplex PCR; TCRdb's version includes in-frame clones alone and lacks a portion of them. The sample lists tens of thousands of clones; 75% to 90% were seen once. Source material: PBMCs. The receptors were sampled from a woman in her 50s with lung cancer. Each CDR3 is given with its conserved first and last residue. The order of the fields is CDR3 protein, CDR3 DNA, J gene, clone size, D gene, V gene. A D gene is named only where the DNA matches it firmly. Clone size is shown for a subset of rows, as once, few, many or a class of expanded clone.

CDR3 protein: CAIRDRGATGELFF
CDR3 DNA: TGTGCCATTAGGGACAGGGGGGCCACCGGGGAGCTGTTTTTT
J gene: TRBJ2-2
clone size: NA
D gene: TRBD1
V gene: TRBV7-2

CDR3 protein: CASSEVDGGELFF
CDR3 DNA: TGTGCCAGCAGTGAAGTAGACGGCGGGGAGCTGTTTTTT
J gene: TRBJ2-2
clone size: few
D gene: NA
V gene: TRBV2

CDR3 protein: CASSYNSQQSLHF
CDR3 DNA: TGTGCCAGCAGTTATAACAGCCAACAATCCCTCCACTTT
J gene: TRBJ1-6
clone size: NA
D gene: NA
V gene: TRBV6-6

CDR3 protein: CASSQEEYSGNTIYF
CDR3 DNA: TGCGCCAGCAGCCAAGAAGAGTACTCTGGAAACACCATATATTTT
J gene: TRBJ1-3
clone size: NA
D gene: NA
V gene: TRBV4-3

CDR3 protein: CASSLSPLEQYF
CDR3 DNA: TGTGCCAGCAGCTTATCCCCTTTGGAGCAGTACTTC
J gene: TRBJ2-7
clone size: NA
D gene: NA
V gene: TRBV11-3

CDR3 protein: CASSLEWDLGYTF
CDR3 DNA: TGTGCCAGCAGCTTAGAGTGGGATCTTGGCTACACCTTC
J gene: TRBJ1-2
clone size: NA
D gene: NA
V gene: TRBV7-2

CDR3 protein: CASSIQQGAGAFF
CDR3 DNA: TGTGCCAGTAGTATACAACAGGGGGCGGGGGCTTTCTTT
J gene: TRBJ1-1
clone size: once
D gene: TRBD1
V gene: TRBV19

CDR3 protein: CATSGTVSYEQYF
CDR3 DNA: TGTGCTACCTCCGGGACAGTCTCCTACGAGCAGTACTTC
J gene: TRBJ2-7
clone size: NA
D gene: TRBD1
V gene: TRBV30

CDR3 protein: CASSLGAGGGYGYTF
CDR3 DNA: TGTGCCAGCAGCTTGGGAGCAGGGGGCGGCTATGGCTACACCTTC
J gene: TRBJ1-2
clone size: NA
D gene: TRBD1
V gene: TRBV5-8

CDR3 protein: CASSLPGQLQNTEAFF
CDR3 DNA: TGTGCCAGCAGCCTTCCGGGACAGTTACAGAACACTGAAGCTTTCTTT
J gene: TRBJ1-1
clone size: NA
D gene: TRBD1
V gene: TRBV5-4

CDR3 protein: CASSLVPEAKAFF
CDR3 DNA: TGTGCCAGCAGCTTAGTCCCGGAGGCGAAAGCTTTCTTT
J gene: TRBJ1-1
clone size: NA
D gene: NA
V gene: TRBV7-2

CDR3 protein: CASSYGTNSYNEQFF
CDR3 DNA: TGTGCCAGCAGTTACGGGACGAACTCCTACAATGAGCAGTTCTTC
J gene: TRBJ2-1
clone size: few
D gene: NA
V gene: TRBV6-6

CDR3 protein: CASRDRSSYNEQFF
CDR3 DNA: TGTGCCAGTAGAGACAGAAGCTCCTACAATGAGCAGTTCTTC
J gene: TRBJ2-1
clone size: NA
D gene: NA
V gene: TRBV19

CDR3 protein: CASSITGGGYNEQFF
CDR3 DNA: TGTGCCAGTAGTATTACCGGGGGGGGCTACAATGAGCAGTTCTTC
J gene: TRBJ2-1
clone size: NA
D gene: TRBD2
V gene: TRBV19

CDR3 protein: CASSPGGMDYGYTF
CDR3 DNA: TGTGCCAGCTCACCGGGGGGCATGGACTATGGCTACACCTTC
J gene: TRBJ1-2
clone size: NA
D gene: NA
V gene: TRBV18

CDR3 protein: CASSLDQGSPLHF
CDR3 DNA: TGTGCCAGCAGCTTAGACCAGGGTTCACCCCTCCACTTT
J gene: TRBJ1-6
clone size: NA
D gene: NA
V gene: TRBV11-2

CDR3 protein: CASVLPGVPDTQYF
CDR3 DNA: TGTGCCAGCGTATTACCAGGGGTACCAGATACGCAGTATTTT
J gene: TRBJ2-3
clone size: NA
D gene: NA
V gene: TRBV2

CDR3 protein: CASMSEGVGQPQHF
CDR3 DNA: TGTGCCAGCATGAGCGAAGGAGTAGGCCAGCCCCAGCATTTT
J gene: TRBJ1-5
clone size: NA
D gene: NA
V gene: TRBV2

CDR3 protein: CASSSRVHNSPLHF
CDR3 DNA: TGTGCCAGCAGTTCCCGGGTTCATAATTCACCCCTCCACTTT
J gene: TRBJ1-6
clone size: NA
D gene: NA
V gene: TRBV11-2

CDR3 protein: CASSQDNIGATGELFF
CDR3 DNA: TGTGCCAGCAGCCAAGATAACATAGGCGCCACCGGGGAGCTGTTTTTT
J gene: TRBJ2-2
clone size: few
D gene: NA
V gene: TRBV4-2

CDR3 protein: CASSPNGILVGGYTF
CDR3 DNA: TGTGCCAGCTCACCAAACGGGATTCTAGTAGGGGGCTACACCTTC
J gene: TRBJ1-2
clone size: NA
D gene: NA
V gene: TRBV18

CDR3 protein: CASSLDTGQVYEQYF
CDR3 DNA: TGTGCCAGCAGCTTAGATACCGGACAGGTTTACGAGCAGTACTTC
J gene: TRBJ2-7
clone size: few
D gene: TRBD1
V gene: TRBV7-9

CDR3 protein: CSYTENYGYTF
CDR3 DNA: TGCAGTTATACAGAAAACTATGGCTACACCTTC
J gene: TRBJ1-2
clone size: NA
D gene: NA
V gene: TRBV20-1

CDR3 protein: CASSLQGQANEKLFF
CDR3 DNA: TGTGCCAGCAGCTTACAGGGTCAGGCTAATGAAAAACTGTTTTTT
J gene: TRBJ1-4
clone size: NA
D gene: NA
V gene: TRBV7-9

CDR3 protein: CASSYQGQIYEQYF
CDR3 DNA: TGTGCCAGCAGTTACCAGGGGCAAATCTACGAGCAGTACTTC
J gene: TRBJ2-7
clone size: NA
D gene: NA
V gene: TRBV6-6

CDR3 protein: CASSPGQGNSPLHF
CDR3 DNA: TGTGCCAGCAGCCCGGGACAGGGAAATTCACCCCTCCACTTT
J gene: TRBJ1-6
clone size: medium-sized
D gene: TRBD1
V gene: TRBV7-9

CDR3 protein: CASSLNLGTEAFF
CDR3 DNA: TGTGCCAGCAGTTTGAATTTGGGCACTGAAGCTTTCTTT
J gene: TRBJ1-1
clone size: NA
D gene: NA
V gene: TRBV28

CDR3 protein: CSSSTGSGQPQHF
CDR3 DNA: TGCAGCTCTTCAACAGGGTCGGGACAGCCCCAGCATTTT
J gene: TRBJ1-5
clone size: NA
D gene: NA
V gene: TRBV29-1

CDR3 protein: CASSWGQGPSYEQYF
CDR3 DNA: TGTGCCAGCAGCTGGGGACAGGGTCCCTCCTACGAGCAGTACTTC
J gene: TRBJ2-7
clone size: NA
D gene: TRBD1
V gene: TRBV13

CDR3 protein: CASSYVSGSNSPLHF
CDR3 DNA: TGTGCCAGCAGTTACGTTTCAGGGTCGAATTCACCCCTCCACTTT
J gene: TRBJ1-6
clone size: NA
D gene: NA
V gene: TRBV6-5

CDR3 protein: CASARGQINTEAFF
CDR3 DNA: TGCGCCAGCGCAAGGGGACAGATAAACACTGAAGCTTTCTTT
J gene: TRBJ1-1
clone size: NA
D gene: TRBD1
V gene: TRBV5-1

CDR3 protein: CASSSGLRGGLQHF
CDR3 DNA: TGTGCCAGCAGCTCGGGACTACGGGGCGGTTTGCAGCATTTT
J gene: TRBJ1-5
clone size: NA
D gene: NA
V gene: TRBV27

CDR3 protein: CASSTVADTQYF
CDR3 DNA: TGTGCCAGCAGTACCGTGGCAGATACGCAGTATTTT
J gene: TRBJ2-3
clone size: NA
D gene: NA
V gene: TRBV7-9

CDR3 protein: CASSDRRQNTEAFF
CDR3 DNA: TGTGCCAGCAGTGACAGGAGACAGAACACTGAAGCTTTCTTT
J gene: TRBJ1-1
clone size: few
D gene: NA
V gene: TRBV9

CDR3 protein: CSVGEGNTEAFF
CDR3 DNA: TGCAGCGTCGGAGAGGGGAACACTGAAGCTTTCTTT
J gene: TRBJ1-1
clone size: once
D gene: NA
V gene: TRBV29-1

CDR3 protein: CASSGLDEQYF
CDR3 DNA: TGTGCCAGCTCGGGTCTAGACGAGCAGTACTTC
J gene: TRBJ2-7
clone size: NA
D gene: NA
V gene: TRBV6-5

CDR3 protein: CAWPGYHNQPQHF
CDR3 DNA: TGTGCCTGGCCGGGATATCATAATCAGCCCCAGCATTTT
J gene: TRBJ1-5
clone size: NA
D gene: NA
V gene: TRBV30

CDR3 protein: CASSGLYTQYF
CDR3 DNA: TGCGCCAGCAGTGGGTTATATACGCAGTATTTT
J gene: TRBJ2-3
clone size: NA
D gene: NA
V gene: TRBV10-2

CDR3 protein: CASSQGRQGGHYGYTF
CDR3 DNA: TGTGCCAGCAGCCAAGGTCGACAGGGTGGGCACTATGGCTACACCTTC
J gene: TRBJ1-2
clone size: NA
D gene: TRBD1
V gene: TRBV4-2

CDR3 protein: CASSIDGSNYGYTF
CDR3 DNA: TGTGCCAGTAGTATAGACGGCAGCAACTATGGCTACACCTTC
J gene: TRBJ1-2
clone size: NA
D gene: NA
V gene: TRBV19

CDR3 protein: CASSLEYSYYTF
CDR3 DNA: TGTGCCAGCAGCCTGGAGTACAGCTACTACACCTTC
J gene: TRBJ1-2
clone size: NA
D gene: NA
V gene: TRBV7-2

CDR3 protein: CASSQEAVNYGYTF
CDR3 DNA: TGCGCCAGCAGCCAAGAAGCAGTTAACTATGGCTACACCTTC
J gene: TRBJ1-2
clone size: once
D gene: NA
V gene: TRBV4-3

CDR3 protein: CASSPLGGNTEAFF
CDR3 DNA: TGTGCCAGCTCACCCCTCGGGGGGAACACTGAAGCTTTCTTT
J gene: TRBJ1-1
clone size: NA
D gene: NA
V gene: TRBV18

CDR3 protein: CSVEDQETQYF
CDR3 DNA: TGCAGCGTTGAAGATCAAGAGACCCAGTACTTC
J gene: TRBJ2-5
clone size: NA
D gene: NA
V gene: TRBV29-1

CDR3 protein: CASRSGQGENSPLHF
CDR3 DNA: TGTGCCAGTAGATCGGGACAGGGGGAAAATTCACCCCTCCACTTT
J gene: TRBJ1-6
clone size: NA
D gene: TRBD1
V gene: TRBV19

CDR3 protein: CASMGGLTPNQPQHF
CDR3 DNA: TGTGCCAGCATGGGGGGCCTGACCCCCAATCAGCCCCAGCATTTT
J gene: TRBJ1-5
clone size: few
D gene: NA
V gene: TRBV7-8

CDR3 protein: CASSISPGTGSYEQYF
CDR3 DNA: TGTGCCAGTAGTATATCCCCCGGGACAGGGTCCTACGAGCAGTACTTC
J gene: TRBJ2-7
clone size: NA
D gene: TRBD1
V gene: TRBV19

CDR3 protein: CASSNPGLGSYEQYF
CDR3 DNA: TGTGCCAGCAGTAACCCGGGCCTTGGGTCCTACGAGCAGTACTTC
J gene: TRBJ2-7
clone size: NA
D gene: NA
V gene: TRBV6-2/TRBV6-3

CDR3 protein: CASSPPLFSAGYTF
CDR3 DNA: TGTGCCAGCAGCCCCCCACTATTTTCGGCTGGCTACACCTTC
J gene: TRBJ1-2
clone size: NA
D gene: NA
V gene: TRBV7-9

CDR3 protein: CASSLGVGTGAQGTEAFF
CDR3 DNA: TGTGCCAGCAGCTTAGGGGTGGGGACAGGGGCCCAGGGCACTGAAGCTTTCTTT
J gene: TRBJ1-1
clone size: NA
D gene: TRBD1
V gene: TRBV7-6

CDR3 protein: CASSLGGGPNTEAFF
CDR3 DNA: TGTGCCAGCAGCTTAGGTGGGGGCCCGAACACTGAAGCTTTCTTT
J gene: TRBJ1-1
clone size: NA
D gene: NA
V gene: TRBV7-2

CDR3 protein: CASSFRTGADTEAFF
CDR3 DNA: TGCGCCAGCAGCTTCAGAACAGGGGCCGACACTGAAGCTTTCTTT
J gene: TRBJ1-1
clone size: NA
D gene: TRBD1
V gene: TRBV5-1

CDR3 protein: CASSYYRDGYNQPQHF
CDR3 DNA: TGTGCCAGCAGCTACTACCGGGACGGATACAATCAGCCCCAGCATTTT
J gene: TRBJ1-5
clone size: NA
D gene: NA
V gene: TRBV5-6

CDR3 protein: CASSSSRAREGAEAFF
CDR3 DNA: TGTGCCAGCAGCTCAAGTAGGGCCAGGGAAGGGGCTGAAGCTTTCTTT
J gene: TRBJ1-1
clone size: NA
D gene: NA
V gene: TRBV7-8

CDR3 protein: CASSLFPSGGQETQYF
CDR3 DNA: TGTGCCAGCAGTTTATTTCCTAGCGGGGGCCAAGAGACCCAGTACTTC
J gene: TRBJ2-5
clone size: NA
D gene: TRBD2
V gene: TRBV28

CDR3 protein: CASSPNSRSSGNTIYF
CDR3 DNA: TGTGCCAGCTCACCTAACAGCCGGAGCTCTGGAAACACCATATATTTT
J gene: TRBJ1-3
clone size: NA
D gene: NA
V gene: TRBV18

CDR3 protein: CASSPGHSNYGYTF
CDR3 DNA: TGTGCCAGTAGCCCCGGGCACTCTAACTATGGCTACACCTTC
J gene: TRBJ1-2
clone size: NA
D gene: NA
V gene: TRBV19